Sequencing of this T cell receptor (beta chain) was carried out in a study of T cell changes during pregnancy in multiple sclerosis. CDR1 and CDR2 from the germline V gene are MDHEN and SYDVKM. This CDR3 is 17 amino acids long. The trim removed 5 bases at V and 1 base at J, leaving 11 bases unmatched. Assay: immunoSEQ multiplex PCR; the TCRdb copy retains only in-frame clones and omits some. The sample contains approximately 30,000 clones, roughly nine tenths of which appear only once. V usage is TRBV28 and J usage is TRBJ2-5; 9 nucleotides agree with TRBD2. The TCR was taken from a female donor with multiple sclerosis, enrolled in a pregnancy study. Specimen: CD8+ T cells from peripheral blood mononuclear cells, collected in the first trimester of pregnancy. The CDR3 DNA follows: TGTGCCAGCAGTCTTATTTCTAGCGGGGCCATCCAAGAGACCCAGTACTTC. Amino acids: CASSLISSGAIQETQYF.